The T cell receptor beta chain under discussion was sequenced for a study of blood T cell repertoires in COVID-19. Study overall: PBMCs, B-cell-depleted T cells, or T cells were the source of the cDNA or gDNA that made up the material.

CDR3 length: 14 residues. V lost 5 bases, J lost 1 base, and 3 bases stayed unmatched. The germline CDR1 and CDR2 sequences are SGHTA and FQGTGA. Living in 24 US areas, the participants were between roughly 18 and 89 years of age. In Cohort 3, a recovered donor had either two negative PCRs, clearance, or symptom resolution. Sequencing used immunoSEQ multiplex PCR; TCRdb keeps in-frame clones, though not all of them. Of a few hundred thousand clones in the sample, around 84% were seen once. The sequence was collected from a middle-aged woman who had recovered from COVID-19. The chain employs TRBV7-3 and TRBJ2-5; 8 nucleotides align to TRBD2. The source material was PBMCs or T cells enriched from blood (not recorded which). CDR3 bases: TGTGCCAGCAGCCGTAGCGGGATCCAAGAGACCCAGTACTTC. It codes for CASSRSGIQETQYF.